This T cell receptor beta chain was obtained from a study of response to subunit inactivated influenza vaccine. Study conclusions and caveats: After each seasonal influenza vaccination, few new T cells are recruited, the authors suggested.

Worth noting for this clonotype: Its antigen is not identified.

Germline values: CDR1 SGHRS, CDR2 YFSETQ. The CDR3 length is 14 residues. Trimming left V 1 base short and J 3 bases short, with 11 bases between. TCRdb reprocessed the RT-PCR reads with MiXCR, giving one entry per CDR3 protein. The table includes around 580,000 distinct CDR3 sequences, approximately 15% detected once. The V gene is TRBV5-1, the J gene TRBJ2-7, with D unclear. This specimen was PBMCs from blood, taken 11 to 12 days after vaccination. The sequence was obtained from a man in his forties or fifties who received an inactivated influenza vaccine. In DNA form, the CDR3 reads TGCGCCAGCAGCTTGACGAATCGAGGCTACGAGCAGTACTTC. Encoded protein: CASSLTNRGYEQYF.